This TCR beta chain is from a study of OX40 agonist ivuxolimab in advanced cancers. Across the whole study: The diagnoses of dose-escalation patients were hepatocellular carcinoma, melanoma, renal cell or head and neck cancer. Study-wide findings and caveats: Among the least clonally expanded were partial responders at 0.1-3.0 mg/kg.

Profiled with immunoSEQ multiplex PCR; TCRdb holds only in-frame clones, not every one. The data contain roughly 80,000 clones, about 82% of them seen just once; the ten biggest clones take up around 7%. The table lists this clone with a count of one. Its specificity is unknown. The sample was CD4+ or CD8+ T cells sorted from blood, taken in a trial of the OX40 agonist ivuxolimab. This clonotype originated in an adult with an advanced solid tumor such as melanoma, head and neck, liver or kidney cancer.

CDR3 protein: CASSLYFGRSGNTIYF. For the CDR3, the DNA is TGTGCCAGCAGCTTATATTTCGGCAGGAGTGGAAACACCATATATTTT. V and J are TRBV7-9 and TRBJ1-3; D gene uncertain. The CDR3 consists of 16 residues. Trimming removed 2 bases from V and 3 bases from J, with 14 bases in between. Germline V CDR1 and CDR2: SEHNR, FQNEAQ (reference sequence).